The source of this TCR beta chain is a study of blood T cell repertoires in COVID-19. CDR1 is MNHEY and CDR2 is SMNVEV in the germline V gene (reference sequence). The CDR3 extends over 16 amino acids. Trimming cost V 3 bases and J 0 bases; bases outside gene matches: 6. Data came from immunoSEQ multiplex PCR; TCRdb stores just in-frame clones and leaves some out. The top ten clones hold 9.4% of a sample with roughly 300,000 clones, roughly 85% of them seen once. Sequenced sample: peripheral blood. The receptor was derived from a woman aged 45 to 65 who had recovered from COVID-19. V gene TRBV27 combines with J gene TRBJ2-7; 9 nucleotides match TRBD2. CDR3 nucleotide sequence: TGTGCCAGCAGTTTGCTGACTAGCGGTAGCTCCTACGAGCAGTACTTC. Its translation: CASSLLTSGSSYEQYF.